This T cell receptor (beta chain) appears in the sequencing data of a study of graft-versus-host responses after intestinal transplantation. The overall study: Recipients across the board were started on anti-thymocyte globulin induction, then kept on tacrolimus and steroids for two to three years.

This clone was picked up a small number of times. Antigen specificity is unknown. Clones were sequenced by immunoSEQ multiplex PCR, and TCRdb holds only the in-frame ones, with some missing. The profile shows 85,000 to 90,000 clones, around 83% of them singletons. The CDR3 is 17 residues long. The germline CDR1 and CDR2 sequences are SNHLY and FYNNEI. V dropped 6 bases and J dropped 1; count of bases not matched to a gene: 14. This material consisted of unstimulated CD8+ T cells sorted from spleen or lymph node cells, taken before intestinal transplant. The TCR comes from a human donor who received an intestinal transplant. The genes are TRBV2 and TRBJ2-7, with 8 bases fitting TRBD1. CDR3 coding DNA: TGTGCCAGCAGGGACCCGACAGGGGCCAAAACTTCCTACGAGCAGTACTTC. This translates into CASRDPTGAKTSYEQYF.